This TCR beta chain was recovered during a study of T cells in Graves' hyperthyroidism and ophthalmopathy. RNA transcripts gave rise to amplified TCR beta CDR3 regions. The primer set for the first-round RT-PCR of the TCR CDR3 was HTBI. TCRdb re-analysed the multiplex PCR reads in MiXCR, keeping a single row per CDR3 protein. The sample gives under 450,000 distinct CDR3 sequences, around 14% of which show up once; 12% to 15% is in the top ten. This clonotype was detected ten times or more. The CDR3 contains 14 residues. V gave up 0 bases and J gave up 6 bases, with 9 bases separating them. The germline V gene encodes CDR1 SGHTA and CDR2 FQGTGA.

The sequencing sample was made of blood. This clonotype was sampled from a woman between 18 and 29 years old with Graves' hyperthyroidism. The V call is TRBV7-3, the J call TRBJ2-1; D is unclear. This CDR3 reads CASSLTGGPNEQFF. The CDR3 DNA follows: TGTGCCAGCAGCTTAACCGGCGGACCCAATGAGCAGTTCTTC.